The T cell receptor (beta chain) described here comes from a study of blood T cell repertoires in COVID-19. In the study overall: Acute and convalescent COVID-19 samples came from the United States, Italy and Spain. Sources were T cells, B-cell-depleted T cells, or PBMCs; the material itself was cDNA or gDNA.

Sequencing used immunoSEQ multiplex PCR; TCRdb keeps in-frame clones, though not all of them. Here the sample spans some 250,000 clones, about 85% being singletons. This receptor was identified in a man between 60 and 70 years old who had recovered from COVID-19. The sequenced material came from peripheral blood.

For the CDR3, the DNA is TGTGCCACCGCCCTTGCAGGGGGGTCCTACAATGAGCAGTTCTTC. As protein: CATALAGGSYNEQFF. V is TRBV24-1 and J is TRBJ2-1, with a weak D call TRBD1 (7 bases). V was trimmed by 9 bases and J by 1 base, leaving 15 bases between them. The CDR3 runs to 15 residues. Germline loops: CDR1 KGHDR, CDR2 SFDVKD.